These T cell receptor beta chains were read from a single sample in a study of CD4 T cells in relation to SARS-CoV-2 and coronaviruses. Sequencing was performed with immunoSEQ multiplex PCR; in TCRdb, only in-frame clones are kept and a portion is missing. The sample contains 60,000 or so clones, 85% to 95% of which appear only once. Sequencing input: naive CD4+ T cells from PBMCs. These receptors were obtained from a human donor in good health. The CDR3 runs from the conserved cysteine through the conserved F or W. The D gene is left open where the match is weak. Rows may omit the clone size; those that give it use once, few, many or a size class.

v_call	clone_size	j_call	d_call	cdr3_aa	cdr3_nt
TRBV28	NA	TRBJ2-3	NA	CASSEADFVRADTQYF	TGTGCCAGCTCAGAGGCGGACTTTGTACGCGCAGATACGCAGTATTTT
TRBV3-1/TRBV3-2	few	TRBJ1-1	NA	CASSLRTGEAFF	TGTGCCAGCAGCCTTAGAACCGGTGAAGCTTTCTTT
TRBV10-1	NA	TRBJ2-2	TRBD1	CASSESKEPGQGFTGELFF	TGCGCCAGCAGTGAGTCCAAAGAACCGGGACAGGGATTTACCGGGGAGCTGTTTTTT
TRBV9	NA	TRBJ2-1	TRBD2	CASSVAAGELNEQFF	TGTGCCAGCAGCGTAGCAGCGGGAGAGCTGAATGAGCAGTTCTTC
TRBV30	NA	TRBJ2-2	NA	CAWRQAYRSAGELFF	TGTGCCTGGAGGCAAGCCTACAGGTCCGCCGGGGAGCTGTTTTTT
TRBV3-1/TRBV3-2	NA	TRBJ2-5	TRBD2	CASDMVGGLAEQETQYF	TGTGCCAGTGATATGGTGGGGGGACTAGCGGAGCAAGAGACCCAGTACTTC
TRBV5-1	NA	TRBJ2-3	NA	CASSLVPATTDTQYF	TGCGCCAGCAGCTTGGTTCCAGCCACCACAGATACGCAGTATTTT
TRBV6-5	NA	TRBJ2-1	NA	CASTTQFGYNEQFF	TGTGCCAGCACTACCCAGTTTGGCTACAATGAGCAGTTCTTC
TRBV29-1	NA	TRBJ1-2	NA	CSVPGLGALGYTF	TGCAGCGTGCCTGGGTTGGGGGCGCTTGGCTACACCTTC
TRBV7-3	NA	TRBJ1-6	NA	CASSSHQGSPLHF	TGTGCCAGCAGCTCACATCAGGGTTCACCCCTCCACTTT
TRBV3-1/TRBV3-2	NA	TRBJ2-3	NA	CASSQEHGSSADTQYF	TGTGCCAGCAGCCAAGAGCACGGGAGTAGTGCAGATACGCAGTATTTT
TRBV27	NA	TRBJ2-1	TRBD1	CASSFLATGGPYNEQFF	TGTGCCAGCAGTTTTTTGGCCACAGGGGGACCCTACAATGAGCAGTTCTTC
TRBV7-2	NA	TRBJ2-7	TRBD2	CASSLGSSGGTYEQYF	TGTGCCAGCAGCTTAGGATCTAGCGGGGGAACCTACGAGCAGTACTTC
TRBV14	NA	TRBJ2-2	NA	CASAPHANTGELFF	TGTGCCAGCGCGCCACACGCGAACACCGGGGAGCTGTTTTTT
TRBV20-1	NA	TRBJ2-7	NA	CSASFYVHEQYF	TGCAGTGCTAGTTTCTATGTACACGAGCAGTACTTC
TRBV4-2	NA	TRBJ2-1	TRBD2	CASSQTGLAGKGEQFF	TGTGCCAGCAGCCAGACGGGACTAGCGGGAAAGGGAGAGCAGTTCTTC
TRBV7-2	NA	TRBJ1-3	NA	CASSFRGVSGNTIYF	TGTGCCAGCAGCTTTAGGGGAGTCTCTGGAAACACCATATATTTT
TRBV11-3	NA	TRBJ2-1	NA	CASSGVGNEQFF	TGTGCCAGCAGCGGAGTGGGGAATGAGCAGTTCTTC
TRBV18	NA	TRBJ2-7	NA	CASSPPGPTYEQYF	TGTGCCAGCTCACCACCGGGCCCAACTTATGAGCAGTACTTC
TRBV7-6	NA	TRBJ2-3	TRBD2	CASSSGTRGLAFDTQYF	TGTGCCAGCAGCTCGGGGACTAGGGGCCTTGCCTTTGATACGCAGTATTTT
TRBV7-9	NA	TRBJ2-7	TRBD2	CASSLGYFGLAGYEQYF	TGTGCCAGCAGCTTAGGCTACTTCGGACTAGCGGGCTACGAGCAGTACTTC
TRBV5-1	NA	TRBJ2-5	TRBD1	CASSPGTGIVETQYF	TGCGCCAGCAGCCCTGGGACAGGGATTGTGGAGACCCAGTACTTC
TRBV28	NA	TRBJ2-2	NA	CASSLGGVKDGELFF	TGTGCCAGCAGTTTGGGGGGAGTAAAAGACGGGGAGCTGTTTTTT
TRBV7-9	NA	TRBJ2-1	TRBD2	CASSSRARPGLAGDNEQFF	TGTGCCAGCAGCAGTAGAGCCCGTCCGGGACTAGCGGGAGATAATGAGCAGTTCTTC
TRBV5-1	NA	TRBJ1-2	TRBD1	CASSRQGDGYTF	TGCGCCAGCAGCCGACAGGGCGATGGCTACACCTTC
TRBV4-2	NA	TRBJ1-4	NA	CASSQDSEGAEKLFF	TGTGCCAGCAGCCAAGACAGCGAAGGAGCTGAAAAACTGTTTTTT
TRBV24-1	NA	TRBJ1-2	NA	CATSDSEFRGGYTF	TGTGCCACCAGTGATTCCGAATTTCGGGGGGGCTACACCTTC
TRBV18	NA	TRBJ2-2	TRBD2	CASSPISGSINGELFF	TGTGCCAGCTCACCCATTAGCGGGAGTATCAACGGGGAGCTGTTTTTT
TRBV19	NA	TRBJ2-5	NA	CASSRKTQETQYF	TGTGCCAGTAGTCGAAAGACCCAAGAGACCCAGTACTTC
TRBV4-1	NA	TRBJ2-7	TRBD1	CASSQREGARYEQYF	TGCGCCAGCAGCCAAAGAGAGGGGGCCCGCTACGAGCAGTACTTC
TRBV3-1/TRBV3-2	NA	TRBJ2-7	NA	CASSPTYEQYF	TGTGCCAGCAGCCCTACCTACGAGCAGTACTTC
TRBV10-1	NA	TRBJ2-1	TRBD2	CASSEAGRARNEQFF	TGCGCCAGCAGTGAGGCCGGGAGGGCTAGGAATGAGCAGTTCTTC
TRBV7-2	NA	TRBJ2-7	TRBD2	CASSSSGTSSYEQYF	TGTGCCAGCAGCTCCTCCGGGACTAGCTCTTACGAGCAGTACTTC
TRBV7-9	NA	TRBJ2-5	NA	CASSSWGAGETQYF	TGTGCCAGCAGCTCCTGGGGGGCAGGAGAGACCCAGTACTTC
TRBV5-4	NA	TRBJ2-7	TRBD2	CASSLELAGGPYEQYF	TGTGCCAGCAGCTTGGAACTAGCGGGAGGGCCCTACGAGCAGTACTTC
TRBV7-3	NA	TRBJ2-1	TRBD2	CASSPRGLAGGVAHNEQFF	TGTGCCAGCAGCCCCCGAGGGCTAGCGGGAGGGGTCGCGCACAATGAGCAGTTCTTC
TRBV6-1	NA	TRBJ2-7	NA	CASSEGAPGPYEQYF	TGTGCCAGCAGTGAAGGAGCTCCGGGGCCCTACGAGCAGTACTTC
TRBV28	NA	TRBJ1-4	TRBD1	CASKAGTVNEKLFF	TGTGCCAGCAAGGCCGGGACAGTCAATGAAAAACTGTTTTTT
TRBV3-1/TRBV3-2	NA	TRBJ1-2	TRBD1	CASSQEWQGVSYGYTF	TGTGCCAGCAGCCAAGAATGGCAGGGGGTCAGCTATGGCTACACCTTC
TRBV29-1	NA	TRBJ1-1	TRBD1	CSVAEGQTGVDTEAFF	TGCAGCGTGGCAGAAGGGCAGACAGGGGTTGACACTGAAGCTTTCTTT
TRBV28	NA	TRBJ2-3	NA	CASSLGLADTQYF	TGTGCCAGCAGTTTAGGGCTCGCAGATACGCAGTATTTT
TRBV24-1	NA	TRBJ2-7	NA	CATPPNWGHEQYF	TGTGCCACCCCCCCGAACTGGGGCCACGAGCAGTACTTC
TRBV5-1	NA	TRBJ2-5	TRBD2	CASSLVGSGRETQYF	TGCGCCAGCAGCTTGGTTGGTAGCGGGAGAGAGACCCAGTACTTC
TRBV6-1	NA	TRBJ2-5	TRBD2	CASSETSGRARETQYF	TGTGCCAGCAGTGAGACTAGCGGGAGGGCCCGGGAGACCCAGTACTTC
TRBV7-3	NA	TRBJ1-1	TRBD1	CASSFQGGKNTEAFF	TGTGCCAGCAGCTTTCAGGGGGGGAAGAACACTGAAGCTTTCTTT
TRBV18	NA	TRBJ2-7	TRBD2	CASSPSSGGLAGYEQYF	TGTGCCAGCTCACCCTCGTCCGGGGGACTAGCTGGCTACGAGCAGTACTTC
TRBV15	NA	TRBJ2-7	TRBD1	CATSSPGGRTTYEQYF	TGTGCCACCAGCAGCCCAGGGGGACGGACAACCTACGAGCAGTACTTC
TRBV15	NA	TRBJ1-1	NA	CATSRVRWTGQLNTEAFF	TGTGCCACCAGCAGAGTACGGTGGACCGGACAGCTGAACACTGAAGCTTTCTTT
TRBV15	NA	TRBJ1-2	TRBD1	CATSRGTEPGYTF	TGTGCCACCAGCAGGGGGACAGAACCTGGCTACACCTTC
TRBV5-4	NA	TRBJ2-2	NA	CASSSRGDAGELFF	TGTGCCAGCTCCTCGAGGGGGGATGCCGGGGAGCTGTTTTTT
TRBV19	NA	TRBJ2-1	TRBD2	CASSIASSGRARDEQFF	TGTGCCAGTAGTATAGCTTCTAGCGGGAGGGCCAGGGATGAGCAGTTCTTC
TRBV4-1	NA	TRBJ2-1	NA	CASSQGAGTSYNEQFF	TGCGCCAGCAGCCAAGGGGCAGGAACCTCCTACAATGAGCAGTTCTTC
TRBV7-9	once	TRBJ2-5	TRBD2	CASSRPLGRGRGEETQYF	TGTGCCAGCAGCCGTCCCCTGGGCCGCGGGAGGGGGGAAGAGACCCAGTACTTC
TRBV5-6	NA	TRBJ2-5	NA	CASSSWTSQETQYF	TGTGCCAGCAGCTCATGGACTTCTCAAGAGACCCAGTACTTC